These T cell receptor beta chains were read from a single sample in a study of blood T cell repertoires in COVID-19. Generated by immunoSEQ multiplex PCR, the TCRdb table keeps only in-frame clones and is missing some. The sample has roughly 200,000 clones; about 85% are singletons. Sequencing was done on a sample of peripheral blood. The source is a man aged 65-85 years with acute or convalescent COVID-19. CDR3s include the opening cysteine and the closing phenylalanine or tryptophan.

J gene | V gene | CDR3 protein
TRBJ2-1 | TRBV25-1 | CASSSRSAREFF
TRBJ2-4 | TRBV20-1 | CSASILSLAKNIQYF
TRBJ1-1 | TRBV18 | CASSPLRQVNTEAFF
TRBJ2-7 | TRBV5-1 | CASSLAILAGADEQYF
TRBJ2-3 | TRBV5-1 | CASSLAWLGEGTDTQYF
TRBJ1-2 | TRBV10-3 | CAISESRPYGYTF
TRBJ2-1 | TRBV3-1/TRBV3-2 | CASSPTTGGPSEQFF
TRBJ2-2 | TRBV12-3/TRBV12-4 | CASSLQITGELFF
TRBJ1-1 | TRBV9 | CASSVDPLGAERGGTEAFF
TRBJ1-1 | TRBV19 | CASSIGQGNEAFF
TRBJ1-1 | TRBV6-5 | CASRLGDRLNTEAFF
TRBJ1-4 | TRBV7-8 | CASSLVTRTGLPTNEKLFF
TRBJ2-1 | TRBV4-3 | CASSRGLGQGEDNEQFF
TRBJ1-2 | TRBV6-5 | CASSYDGQGGNYGYTF
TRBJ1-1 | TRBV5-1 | CASSLDAGGTEAFF
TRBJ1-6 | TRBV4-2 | CASSQDSSSPLHF
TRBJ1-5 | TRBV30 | CAWSTGGSNQPQHF
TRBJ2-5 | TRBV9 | CASSVGIATSGMETQYF
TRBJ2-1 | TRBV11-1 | CASSRPRAANNEQFF
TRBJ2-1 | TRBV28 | CASTLGGRGHNEQFF
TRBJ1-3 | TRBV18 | CASSPVGQGISGNTIYF
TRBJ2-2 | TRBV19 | CASSFRQGRLNTGELFF
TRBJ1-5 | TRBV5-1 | CASSLSGNVGQPQHF
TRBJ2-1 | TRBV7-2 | CASSSRTSGSWGEQFF
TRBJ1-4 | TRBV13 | CASSLIRTGQGNEKLFF
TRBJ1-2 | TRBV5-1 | CASSLTGVMGGYTF
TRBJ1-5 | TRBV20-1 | CSASASSGSNQPQHF
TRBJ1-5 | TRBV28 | CASSSLGGRSNQPQHF
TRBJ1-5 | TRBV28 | CASRQGVVAQPQHF
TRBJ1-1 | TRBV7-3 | CASSFARGGWAFF
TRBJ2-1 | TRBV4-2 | CASSQDRRGGRNEQFF
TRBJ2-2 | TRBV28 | CASSSPGVAGVNGELFF